This TCR beta chain was observed in a study of blood T cell repertoires in COVID-19. Germline loops: CDR1 MGHDK, CDR2 SYGVNS. This CDR3 is built from 14 residues. V was clipped by 8 bases and J by 2 bases; unmatched bases: 7. Original analysis: From reference gene primer amplification, estimates of nucleated cell counts were derived. The data were produced by immunoSEQ multiplex PCR, yet TCRdb's version contains in-frame clones alone and is incomplete. That table is the source of V, J and clone size, and D and trimming were worked out from the DNA. The top ten hold approximately 0.69% of the sample, which has 150,000 to 250,000 clones, roughly 94% seen once.

The origin of this receptor is a man aged 25-40 years with COVID-19, enrolled during active disease. The chain recombines TRBV25-1 with TRBJ2-7; 9 nucleotides match TRBD1. The sequencing input was peripheral blood. The CDR3 DNA reads as TGTGCCAGCGTACCGGGACAGGGCGCCTACGAGCAGTACTTC. Amino acids: CASVPGQGAYEQYF.